A selection of T cell receptor beta chains follows, all from one sample in a study of blood T cell repertoires in COVID-19. The table came from immunoSEQ multiplex PCR; TCRdb's copy has only in-frame clones and leaves some out. The sample carries around 140,000 clones, around nine tenths recorded once. Sequenced material: peripheral blood. These receptors were obtained from a man aged 60 to 75 with active or convalescent COVID-19. Each CDR3 is given without its conserved first and last residue.

V	J	CDR3
TRBV4-3	TRBJ2-6	ASSQDPSGGASGANVLT
TRBV5-6	TRBJ1-5	ASSSLEGASNQPQH
TRBV4-3	TRBJ2-7	ASSRLYRNPIEDEQY
TRBV9	TRBJ1-2	ASSPQGGATFGGYT
TRBV28	TRBJ2-7	ASSPLWTSGSYEQY
TRBV19	TRBJ2-7	ASREAGGRYEQY
TRBV7-7	TRBJ2-1	ASSPDYTNEQF
TRBV18	TRBJ1-1	ASSPPLAGTEAF
TRBV28	TRBJ2-7	ASSSPLLTTSWNEQY
TRBV24-1	TRBJ1-5	ATSDPQGASNQPQH
TRBV11-3	TRBJ2-3	ASSFVAGGEGDTQY